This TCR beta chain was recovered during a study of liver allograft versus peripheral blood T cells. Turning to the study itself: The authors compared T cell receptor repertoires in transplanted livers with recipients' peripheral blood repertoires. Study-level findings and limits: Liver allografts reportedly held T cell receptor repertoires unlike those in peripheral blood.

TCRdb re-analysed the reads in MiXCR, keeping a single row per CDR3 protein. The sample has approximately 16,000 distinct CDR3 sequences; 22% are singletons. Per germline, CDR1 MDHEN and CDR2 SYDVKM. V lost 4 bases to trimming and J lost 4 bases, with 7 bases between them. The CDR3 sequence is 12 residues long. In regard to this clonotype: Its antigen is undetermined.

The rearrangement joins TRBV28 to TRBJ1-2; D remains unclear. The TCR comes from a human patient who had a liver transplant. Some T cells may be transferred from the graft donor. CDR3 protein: CASSSRSYGYTF. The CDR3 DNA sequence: TGTGCCAGCAGTTCGAGGAGCTATGGCTACACCTTC.